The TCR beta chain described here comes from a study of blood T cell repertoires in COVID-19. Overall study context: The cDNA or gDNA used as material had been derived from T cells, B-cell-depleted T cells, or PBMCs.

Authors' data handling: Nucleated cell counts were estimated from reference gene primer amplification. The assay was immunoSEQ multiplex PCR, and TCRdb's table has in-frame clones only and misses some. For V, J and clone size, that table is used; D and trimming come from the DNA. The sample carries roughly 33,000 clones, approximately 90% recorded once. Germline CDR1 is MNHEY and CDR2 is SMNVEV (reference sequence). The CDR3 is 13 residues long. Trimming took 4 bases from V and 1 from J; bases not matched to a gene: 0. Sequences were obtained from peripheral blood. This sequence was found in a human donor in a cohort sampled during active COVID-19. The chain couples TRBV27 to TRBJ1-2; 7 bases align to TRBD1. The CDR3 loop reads CASSYRGNYGYTF. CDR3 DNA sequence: TGTGCCAGCAGTTACAGGGGTAACTATGGCTACACCTTC.